One sample yielded the 17 T cell receptor beta chains listed below, sequenced in a study of blood T cell repertoires in COVID-19 (dated by TCRdb to the early 2020s). Libraries were made using the immunoSEQ multiplex PCR assay. Imported from immuneACCESS, the table was reduced by TCRdb to in-frame sequences with V and J called. These copies leave out some clones; in studies compared against another copy, an unresolved V gene accounts for under half, and the cause of the remainder is not known. In this sample the table shows around 70,000 clones, 80% to 90% of which occur a single time. Approximately 4.4% of the sample comes from the top ten. Input material: peripheral blood. These receptor sequences come from an elderly woman with active or convalescent COVID-19.

V usage is TRBV12-3 or TRBV12-4 and J usage is TRBJ2-7; D is ambiguous. Trimming removed 3 bases at V and 5 bases at J, with 8 bases between. The CDR3 consists of 12 residues. The CDR3 spells CASSFQDDEQYF. The CDR3 DNA follows: TGTGCCAGCAGTTTCCAGGATGACGAGCAGTACTTC.

The chain recombines TRBV6-2 or TRBV6-3 with TRBJ2-2, with 7 bases that match TRBD1. CDR3 length: 14 residues. Germline-derived CDR1 and CDR2 are MNHEY and SVGEGT. With V trimmed by 5 bases and J by 2 bases, 2 bases remained unmatched. CDR3 coding DNA: TGTGCCAGCAGTAGGGGGCTAAACACCGGGGAGCTGTTTTTT. Amino acids: CASSRGLNTGELFF.

V usage is TRBV11-2 and J usage is TRBJ2-7; no reliable D call. The CDR3 has 10 residues. Germline V gene data show CDR1 as SGHAT and CDR2 as FQNNGV. The V end lost 5 bases, the J end lost 3 bases, and 2 bases lay between the germline ends. The CDR3 nucleotides read TGTGCCAGCAGCCACTACGAGCAGTACTTC. Protein sequence: CASSHYEQYF.

In its sample, this clone was seen a few times. The J gene is TRBJ1-2, the V gene TRBV6-6, with 10 nucleotides matching TRBD1. The junction had 11 bases not matched to a gene; V was cut back by 5 bases and J by 2 bases. Germline loops: CDR1 MNHNY, CDR2 SVGAGI (reference sequence). The CDR3 totals 17 residues. The CDR3 coding sequence is TGTGCCAGCAGTCATTCGGGACAGGGGCTTTCAAACTATGGCTACACCTTC. It encodes CASSHSGQGLSNYGYTF.

This clone was counted a single time. The chain recombines TRBV19 with TRBJ2-2; maybe TRBD1 (6 bases). Trimming cost V 0 bases and J 5 bases, with 13 bases left between them. The CDR3 consists of 16 residues. Germline-derived CDR1 and CDR2 are LNHDA and SQIVND (reference sequence). The CDR3 protein is CASSIDYPTGTGELFF. The CDR3 coding sequence is TGTGCCAGTAGTATAGATTATCCCACAGGGACCGGGGAGCTGTTTTTT. Drawing the rest from reference TRBV19 and TRBJ2-2, the complete variable domain is DGGITQSPKYLFRKEGQNVTLSCEQNLNHDAMYWYRQDPGQGLRLIYYSQIVNDFQKGDIAEGYSVSREKKESFPLTVTSAQKNPTAFYLCASSIDYPTGTGELFFGEGSRLTVL.

This rearrangement joins TRBV18 to TRBJ1-1, with D uncertain. The germline V gene encodes CDR1 KGHSH and CDR2 LQKENI. CDR3 size: 13 residues. V gave up 3 bases and J gave up 4 bases, with 9 bases separating them. CDR3 sequence: CASSPDLVTEAFF. The DNA for the CDR3 is TGTGCCAGCTCACCCGACCTAGTCACTGAAGCTTTCTTT.

The rearrangement uses TRBV6-5 and TRBJ2-1, with TRBD1 identical over 9 bases. There are 15 residues in the CDR3. Per germline, CDR1 MNHEY and CDR2 SVGAGI. Trimming removed 4 bases from V and 8 bases from J; junction bases left unmatched: 9. Here the CDR3 reads CASSSRGQGPHEQFF. The CDR3 nucleotides are TGTGCCAGCAGTTCCCGGGGACAGGGCCCCCATGAGCAGTTCTTC.

The chain joins TRBV15 to TRBJ2-2, with a tentative D call TRBD1 (5 bases). Germline lookup yields CDR1 LNHNV and CDR2 YYDKDF (reference sequence). Deletions cut 0 bases from V and 4 bases from J, with 18 bases between. CDR3 length: 18 residues. CDR3 sequence (DNA): TGTGCCACCAGCAGAGATAGGGGCCCCACCCTTCGCACCGGGGAGCTGTTTTTT. Residues: CATSRDRGPTLRTGELFF.

On this clone: One junction end does not reproduce the germline sequence, and a read error may be involved. This rearrangement joins TRBV6-5 to TRBJ2-3; 12 bases are a match to TRBD2. The CDR3 is 13 amino acids. Per the germline V gene, CDR1 is MNHEY and CDR2 is SVGAGI. CDR3 DNA: TGTGCCAGCAGCCTACGGCGGACTAGCGGGGAGGACTTT. This gives the protein CASSLRRTSGEDF.

The chain recombines TRBV6-5 with TRBJ1-3, with D maybe TRBD1 (6 bases). CDR3 length: 13 amino acids. Germline V gene lookup returns CDR1 MNHEY and CDR2 SVGAGI. Trimming cost V 11 bases and J 0 bases, with 11 bases left between them. In DNA form, the CDR3 reads TGTGCCTCTTGGACAGTCTCTGGAAACACCATATATTTT. This gives the protein CASWTVSGNTIYF.

This CDR3 reads CASSQVGELFF. CDR3 nucleotides: TGTGCCAGCAGTCAGGTCGGGGAGCTGTTTTTT. The rearrangement links TRBV2 to TRBJ2-2; no firm D call. Germline V gene data show CDR1 as SNHLY and CDR2 as FYNNEI. V gave up 5 bases and J gave up 7 bases, with 5 bases separating them. The CDR3 has 11 amino acids.

V is TRBV14 and J is TRBJ2-7; 8 bases align to TRBD2. J was trimmed by 2 bases and V by 0 bases; bases with no gene match: 3. Germline V gives CDR1 SGHDN, CDR2 FVKESK. The CDR3 runs to 15 residues. For the CDR3, the DNA is TGTGCCAGCAGCCAAGAACTAGCGGCCGCCTACGAGCAGTACTTC. It specifies CASSQELAAAYEQYF.

V and J are TRBV7-9 and TRBJ1-6; D is undetermined. V shed 5 bases and J shed 5 bases, with 4 bases lying between them. The germline CDR1 and CDR2 sequences are SEHNR and FQNEAQ (reference sequence). This CDR3 spans 12 amino acids. This CDR3 reads CASSPNNSPLHF. CDR3 sequence (DNA): TGTGCCAGCAGCCCTAATAATTCACCCCTCCACTTT.

The genes are TRBV7-2 and TRBJ2-1, with a weak D call TRBD2 (5 bases). Per germline, CDR1 SGHTA and CDR2 FQGNSA. This CDR3 spans 14 amino acids. V was pared by 0 bases and J by 10 bases, with 13 bases between. The CDR3 loop is CASSLALAGGEQFF. In DNA form, the CDR3 reads TGTGCCAGCAGCTTAGCCCTAGCCGGCGGGGAGCAGTTCTTC.

This chain joins TRBV9 and TRBJ2-1; 9 bases are shared with TRBD1. Unmatched junction bases numbered 7, after V lost 0 bases and J lost 6 bases. The germline V gene has CDR1 SGDLS and CDR2 YYNGEE. CDR3 length: 16 residues. The DNA for the CDR3 is TGTGCCAGCAGCGTAGCAGGGGGGACAGGGAGCAATGAGCAGTTCTTC. It is translated as CASSVAGGTGSNEQFF.

The rearrangement uses TRBV3-1 (or the pseudogene TRBV3-2) and TRBJ1-6; TRBD1 might be the D (5 bases). This CDR3 comprises 14 residues. The ends were cut back, 1 base at V and 7 bases at J, with 8 bases in the middle. The V gene's germline CDR1 is LGHDT and CDR2 YNNKEL (reference sequence). This chain's CDR3 is CASSQGGRNSPLHF. The CDR3 bases are TGTGCCAGCAGCCAAGGGGGCCGGAATTCACCCCTCCACTTT.

This clone was recorded only once. The chain links TRBV9 to TRBJ2-7; the match to TRBD1 covers 9 bases. The V and J ends lost 0 bases and 3 bases, in that order; junction bases with no gene match: 7. CDR3 length: 16 amino acids. CDR1 and CDR2 (germline): SGDLS, YYNGEE. CDR3 sequence (DNA): TGTGCCAGCAGCGTAGCCGGGACAGGGTTATACTACGAGCAGTACTTC. Encoded protein: CASSVAGTGLYYEQYF.